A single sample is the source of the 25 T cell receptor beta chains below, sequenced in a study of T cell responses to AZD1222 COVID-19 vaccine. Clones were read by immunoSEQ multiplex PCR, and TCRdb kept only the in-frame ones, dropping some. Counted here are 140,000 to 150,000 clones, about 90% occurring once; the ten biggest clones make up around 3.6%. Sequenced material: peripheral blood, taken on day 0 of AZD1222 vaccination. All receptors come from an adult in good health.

The CDR3 coding sequence is TGTGCCAGCACACCGGGACAGGGTTTTGCAGAGACCCAGTACTTC. Protein product: CASTPGQGFAETQYF. The gene calls are TRBV28 and TRBJ2-5, with TRBD1 matching 9 bases. The ends lost 7 bases at V and 4 bases at J; junction bases unmatched: 10. CDR3 length: 15 residues. Germline CDR1 reads MDHEN; CDR2 reads SYDVKM. Drawing the rest from reference TRBV28 and TRBJ2-5, the complete variable domain is DVKVTQSSRYLVKRTGEKVFLECVQDMDHENMFWYRQDPGLGLRLIYFSYDVKMKEKGDIPEGYSVSREKKERFSLILESASTNQTSMYLCASTPGQGFAETQYFGPGTRLLVL.

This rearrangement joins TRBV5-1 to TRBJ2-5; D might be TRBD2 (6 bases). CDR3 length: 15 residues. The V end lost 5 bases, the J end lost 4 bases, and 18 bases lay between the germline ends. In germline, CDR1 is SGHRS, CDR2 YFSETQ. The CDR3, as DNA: TGCGCCAGCAGGGTTCTAGCGAGGGGCGGAGAGACCCAGTACTTC. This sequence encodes CASRVLARGGETQYF.

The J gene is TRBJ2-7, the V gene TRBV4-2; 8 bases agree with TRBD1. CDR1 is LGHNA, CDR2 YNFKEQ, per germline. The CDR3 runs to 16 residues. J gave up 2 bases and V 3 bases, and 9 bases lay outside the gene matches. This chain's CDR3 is CASSHPSGQATYEQYF. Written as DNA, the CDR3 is TGTGCCAGCAGCCACCCCTCGGGACAGGCCACCTACGAGCAGTACTTC.

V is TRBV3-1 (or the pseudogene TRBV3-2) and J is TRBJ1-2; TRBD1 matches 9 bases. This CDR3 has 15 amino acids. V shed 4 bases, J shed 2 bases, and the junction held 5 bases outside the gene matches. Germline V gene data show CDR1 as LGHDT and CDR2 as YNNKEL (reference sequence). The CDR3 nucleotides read TGTGCCAGCAGCCTCGGACAGGGGCGGAACTATGGCTACACCTTC. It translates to CASSLGQGRNYGYTF.

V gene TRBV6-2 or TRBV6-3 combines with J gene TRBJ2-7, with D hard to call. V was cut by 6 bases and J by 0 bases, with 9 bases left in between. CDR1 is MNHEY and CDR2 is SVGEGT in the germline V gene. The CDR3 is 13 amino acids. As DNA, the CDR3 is TGTGCCAGCAGACCTCCAGCCTCCTACGAGCAGTACTTC. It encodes CASRPPASYEQYF.

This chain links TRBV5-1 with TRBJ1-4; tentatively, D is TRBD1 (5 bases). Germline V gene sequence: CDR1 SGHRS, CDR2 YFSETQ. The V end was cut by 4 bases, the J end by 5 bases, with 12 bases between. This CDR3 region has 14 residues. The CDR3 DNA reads TGCGCCAGCAGCGCGGACAATGAAAATGAAAAACTGTTTTTT. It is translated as CASSADNENEKLFF.

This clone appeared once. The CDR3: CASSDGLLQAYDQPQHF. The CDR3 bases are TGTGCCAGCAGTGACGGCCTCTTACAGGCTTACGATCAGCCCCAGCATTTT. V is TRBV6-4 and J is TRBJ1-5, with D perhaps matching TRBD1 (5 bases). The CDR3 is 17 residues long. Germline V gives CDR1 MRHNA, CDR2 SNTAGT. The ends were cut back, 2 bases at V and 5 bases at J, with 19 bases in the middle.

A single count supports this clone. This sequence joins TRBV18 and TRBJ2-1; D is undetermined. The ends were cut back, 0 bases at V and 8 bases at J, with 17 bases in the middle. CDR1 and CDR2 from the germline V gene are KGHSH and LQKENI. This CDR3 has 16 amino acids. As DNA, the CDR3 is TGTGCCAGCTCACCACCTGAAGCCCTTACGGGTTATGAGCAGTTCTTC. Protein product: CASSPPEALTGYEQFF.

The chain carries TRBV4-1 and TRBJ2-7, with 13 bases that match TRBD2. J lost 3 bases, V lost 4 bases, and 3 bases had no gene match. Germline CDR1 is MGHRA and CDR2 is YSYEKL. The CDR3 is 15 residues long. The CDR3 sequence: CASSPGLAGLYEQYF. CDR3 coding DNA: TGCGCCAGCAGCCCGGGACTAGCGGGACTCTACGAGCAGTACTTC.

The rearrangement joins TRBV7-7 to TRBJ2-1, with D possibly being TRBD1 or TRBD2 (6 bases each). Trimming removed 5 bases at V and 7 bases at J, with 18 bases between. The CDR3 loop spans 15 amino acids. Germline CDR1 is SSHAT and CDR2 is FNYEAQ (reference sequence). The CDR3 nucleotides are TGTGCCAGCAGCCCTCTAGGGGGGAGTACGAATGAGCAGTTCTTC. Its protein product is CASSPLGGSTNEQFF.

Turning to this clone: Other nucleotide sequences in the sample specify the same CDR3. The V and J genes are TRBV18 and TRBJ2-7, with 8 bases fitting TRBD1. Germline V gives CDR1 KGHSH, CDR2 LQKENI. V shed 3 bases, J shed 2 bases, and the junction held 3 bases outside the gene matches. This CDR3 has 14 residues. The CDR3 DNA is TGTGCCAGCTCACCGGGGACAGGAGCCTACGAGCAGTACTTC. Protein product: CASSPGTGAYEQYF.

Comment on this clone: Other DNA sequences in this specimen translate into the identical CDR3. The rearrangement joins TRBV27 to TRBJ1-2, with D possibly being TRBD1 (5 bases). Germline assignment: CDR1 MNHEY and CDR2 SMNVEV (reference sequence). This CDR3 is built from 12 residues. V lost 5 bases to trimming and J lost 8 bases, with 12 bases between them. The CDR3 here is CASSPRVGGYTF. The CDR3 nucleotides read TGTGCCAGCAGTCCCAGGGTCGGCGGCTACACCTTC.

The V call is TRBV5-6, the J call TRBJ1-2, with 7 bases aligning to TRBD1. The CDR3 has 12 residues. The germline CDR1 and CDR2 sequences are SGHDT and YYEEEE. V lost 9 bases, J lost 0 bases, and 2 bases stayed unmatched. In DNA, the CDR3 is TGTGCCACCAGGGGGTCTAACTATGGCTACACCTTC. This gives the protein CATRGSNYGYTF.

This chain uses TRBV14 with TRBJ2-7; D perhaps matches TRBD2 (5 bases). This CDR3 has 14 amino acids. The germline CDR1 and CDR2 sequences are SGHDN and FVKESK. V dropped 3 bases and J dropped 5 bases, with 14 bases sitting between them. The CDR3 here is CASSHLSSGNEQYF. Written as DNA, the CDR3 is TGTGCCAGCAGCCACTTATCGTCCGGGAACGAGCAGTACTTC.

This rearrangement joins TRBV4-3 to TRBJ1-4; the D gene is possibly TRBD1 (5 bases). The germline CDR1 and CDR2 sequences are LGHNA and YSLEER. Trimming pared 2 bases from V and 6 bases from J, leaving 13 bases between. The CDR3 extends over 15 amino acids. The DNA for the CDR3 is TGCGCCAGCAGCCAACAGGGCTCCATTTATGAAAAACTGTTTTTT. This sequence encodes CASSQQGSIYEKLFF.

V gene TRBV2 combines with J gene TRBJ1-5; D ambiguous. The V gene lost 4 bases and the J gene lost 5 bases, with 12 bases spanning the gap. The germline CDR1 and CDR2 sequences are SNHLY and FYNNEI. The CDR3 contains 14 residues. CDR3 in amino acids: CASSASTTYQPQHF. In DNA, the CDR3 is TGTGCCAGCAGTGCATCGACCACGTATCAGCCCCAGCATTTT.

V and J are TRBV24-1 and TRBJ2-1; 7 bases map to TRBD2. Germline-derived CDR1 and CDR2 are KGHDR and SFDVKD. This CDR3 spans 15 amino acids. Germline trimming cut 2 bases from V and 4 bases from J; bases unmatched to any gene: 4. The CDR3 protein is CATSDSGGGYNEQFF. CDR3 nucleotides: TGTGCCACCAGTGATTCGGGGGGAGGGTACAATGAGCAGTTCTTC.

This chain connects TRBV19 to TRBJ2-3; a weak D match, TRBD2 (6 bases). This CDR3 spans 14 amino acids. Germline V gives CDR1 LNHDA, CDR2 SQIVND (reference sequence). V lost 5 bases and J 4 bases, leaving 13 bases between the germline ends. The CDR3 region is CASSSQRASDTQYF. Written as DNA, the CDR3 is TGTGCCAGTAGTTCCCAGCGGGCCTCAGATACGCAGTATTTT.

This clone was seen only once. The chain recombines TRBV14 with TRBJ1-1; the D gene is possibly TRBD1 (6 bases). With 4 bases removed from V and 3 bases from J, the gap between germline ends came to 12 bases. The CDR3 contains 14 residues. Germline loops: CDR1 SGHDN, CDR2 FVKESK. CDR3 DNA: TGTGCCAGCAGCCGCGGGGGGGGGCACACTGAAGCTTTCTTT. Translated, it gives CASSRGGGHTEAFF. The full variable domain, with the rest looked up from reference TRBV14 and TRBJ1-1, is EAGVTQFPSHSVIEKGQTVTLRCDPISGHDNLYWYRRVMGKEIKFLLHFVKESKQDESGMPNNRFLAERTGGTYSTLKVQPAELEDSGVYFCASSRGGGHTEAFFGQGTRLTVV.

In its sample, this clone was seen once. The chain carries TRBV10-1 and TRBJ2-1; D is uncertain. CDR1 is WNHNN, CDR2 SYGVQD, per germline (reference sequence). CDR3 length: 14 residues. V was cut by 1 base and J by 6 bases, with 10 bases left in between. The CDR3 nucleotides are TGCGCCAGCAGTGAGTACCCGAAACGCAATGAGCAGTTCTTC. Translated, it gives CASSEYPKRNEQFF.

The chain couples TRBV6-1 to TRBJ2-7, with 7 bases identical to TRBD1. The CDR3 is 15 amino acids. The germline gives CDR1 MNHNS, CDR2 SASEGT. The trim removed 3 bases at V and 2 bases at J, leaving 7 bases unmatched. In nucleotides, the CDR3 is TGTGCCAGCAGTGACCCTGGACAGGCCGCCTACGAGCAGTACTTC. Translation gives CASSDPGQAAYEQYF.

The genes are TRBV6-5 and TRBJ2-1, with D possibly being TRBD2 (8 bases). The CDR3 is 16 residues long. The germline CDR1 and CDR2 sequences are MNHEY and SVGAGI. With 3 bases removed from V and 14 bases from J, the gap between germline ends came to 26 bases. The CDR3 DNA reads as TGTGCCAGCAGTTATGGCAGGGGGACTAGAAGGGAGAGGGAGTTCTTC. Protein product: CASSYGRGTRREREFF.

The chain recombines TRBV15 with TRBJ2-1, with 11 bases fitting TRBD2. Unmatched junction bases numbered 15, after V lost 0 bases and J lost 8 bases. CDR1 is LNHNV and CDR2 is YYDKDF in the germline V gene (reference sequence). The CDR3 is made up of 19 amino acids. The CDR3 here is CATSRDRGNSGRARDEQFF. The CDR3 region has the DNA TGTGCCACCAGCAGAGATCGAGGGAATAGCGGGAGGGCCAGGGATGAGCAGTTCTTC.

CDR3 nucleotides: TGTGCCAGCAGCCTAACCCGGGACAGCACGCAGTATTTT. Protein: CASSLTRDSTQYF. This rearrangement joins TRBV7-8 to TRBJ2-3, with 7 bases aligning to TRBD1. The CDR3 contains 13 residues. The junction had 8 bases not matched to a gene; V was cut back by 5 bases and J by 9 bases. In germline, CDR1 is SGHVS, CDR2 FQNEAQ.

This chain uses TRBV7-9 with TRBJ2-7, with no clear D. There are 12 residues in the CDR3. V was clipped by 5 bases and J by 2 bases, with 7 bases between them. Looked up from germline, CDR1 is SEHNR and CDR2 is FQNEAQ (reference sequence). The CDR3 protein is CASSPDPYEQYF. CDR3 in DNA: TGTGCCAGCAGCCCGGACCCCTACGAGCAGTACTTC.